The clone carrying this T cell receptor beta chain was observed a handful of times. Its target is not known. This entry comes from a study of molecular identifiers for immune sequencing clone quantification. For the study at large: In replicates, RNA from about 20,000 or 100,000 naive CD8 cells was split five ways, four sequenced. Whole-study findings and limits: Clones of above 20 RNA copies carried over 97% of effector molecules; in naive cells they carried under 1%.

The CDR3 spans 15 residues. The germline V gene has CDR1 SNHLY and CDR2 FYNNEI. Between the trimmed V and J ends, which lost 6 bases and 5 bases, there was a span of 20 bases. Sorting captured naive CD8 T cells as CD8+CD4-CCR7+CD45RA+. TCRdb independently ran MiXCR on the PCR reads; one entry per CDR3 protein. The sample has over 600,000 distinct CDR3 sequences, 15% to 20% seen once. The source is a human donor in good health. Some libraries in this study had Jurkat cell RNA spiked in. The sample taken for sequencing was naive CD8+ T cells from blood, with Jurkat cell RNA spiked in. Subset noted: FACS-sorted CD8+CD4-CCR7+CD45RA+ naive T cells. The chain couples TRBV2 to TRBJ2-7; maybe TRBD1 (6 bases). The CDR3 bases are TGTGCCAGCAGAGCAACAGGGAGCGGCTTCCACGAGCAGTACTTC. Residues: CASRATGSGFHEQYF.